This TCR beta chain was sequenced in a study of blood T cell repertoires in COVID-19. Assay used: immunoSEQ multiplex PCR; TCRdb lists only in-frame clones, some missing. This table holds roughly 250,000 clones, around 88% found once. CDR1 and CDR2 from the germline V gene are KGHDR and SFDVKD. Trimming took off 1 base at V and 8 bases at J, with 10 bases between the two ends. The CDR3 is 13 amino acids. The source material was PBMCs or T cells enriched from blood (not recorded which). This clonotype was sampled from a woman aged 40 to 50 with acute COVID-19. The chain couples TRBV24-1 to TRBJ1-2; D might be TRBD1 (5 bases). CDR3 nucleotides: TGTGCCACCAGTGATTTTGGGGGGAGAGGCTACACCTTC. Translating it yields CATSDFGGRGYTF.